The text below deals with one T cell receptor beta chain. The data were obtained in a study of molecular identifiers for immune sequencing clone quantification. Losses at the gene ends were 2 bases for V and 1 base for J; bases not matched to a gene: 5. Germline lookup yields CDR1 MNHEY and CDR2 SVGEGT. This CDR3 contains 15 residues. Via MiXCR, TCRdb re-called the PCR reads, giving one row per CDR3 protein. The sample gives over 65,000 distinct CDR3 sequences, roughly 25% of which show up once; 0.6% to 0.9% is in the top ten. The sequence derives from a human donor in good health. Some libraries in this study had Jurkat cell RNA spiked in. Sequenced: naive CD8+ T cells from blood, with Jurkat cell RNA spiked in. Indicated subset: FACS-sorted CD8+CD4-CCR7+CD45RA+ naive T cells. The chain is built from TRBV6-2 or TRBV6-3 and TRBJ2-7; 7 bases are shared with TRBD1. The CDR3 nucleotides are TGTGCCAGCAGTTACCCACCGGGACAGTCCTACGAGCAGTACTTC. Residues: CASSYPPGQSYEQYF.